Below, 22 T cell receptor beta chains from the same sample are listed, as sequenced in a study of T cell responses to AZD1222 COVID-19 vaccine. Produced via immunoSEQ multiplex PCR; TCRdb's table is partial and in-frame only. The sample has around 180,000 clones, approximately 90% seen once; the top ten hold 6.5% to 8.5%. Sample: peripheral blood, taken on day 0 of AZD1222 vaccination. The receptor set was obtained from an adult in good health.

The chain's CDR3 is CAISESGSPQPQHF. CDR3 DNA sequence: TGTGCCATCAGTGAGTCGGGCTCTCCCCAGCCCCAGCATTTT. The rearrangement links TRBV10-3 to TRBJ1-5; D unresolved. The germline V gene encodes CDR1 ENHRY and CDR2 SYGVKD. Trimming pared 0 bases from V and 7 bases from J, leaving 10 bases between. This CDR3 is built from 14 residues.

The V and J genes are TRBV7-8 and TRBJ2-5; D unclear. Between the trimmed V and J ends, which lost 1 base and 4 bases, there was a span of 7 bases. Per the germline V gene, CDR1 is SGHVS and CDR2 is FQNEAQ. This CDR3 is 13 amino acids long. The CDR3 reads CASSLGLGETQYF. DNA for the CDR3: TGTGCCAGCAGCTTAGGCCTCGGAGAGACCCAGTACTTC. Complete variable domain (other parts from reference TRBV7-8 and TRBJ2-5): GAGVSQSPRYKVAKRGQDVALRCDPISGHVSLFWYQQALGQGPEFLTYFQNEAQLDKSGLPSDRFFAERPEGSVSTLKIQRTQQEDSAVYLCASSLGLGETQYFGPGTRLLVL.

This chain links TRBV28 with TRBJ2-5; TRBD1 matches at 8 bases. Looked up from germline, CDR1 is MDHEN and CDR2 is SYDVKM. CDR3 length: 15 residues. V dropped 4 bases and J dropped 5; count of bases not matched to a gene: 9. The DNA for the CDR3 is TGTGCCAGCAGTTATCATCAGGGGGCGGGGGAGACCCAGTACTTC. This sequence encodes CASSYHQGAGETQYF.

The chain links TRBV7-9 to TRBJ1-3; D is unclear. The CDR3 length is 13 residues. Deletions cut 1 base from V and 4 bases from J, with 5 bases between. Germline loops: CDR1 SEHNR, CDR2 FQNEAQ (reference sequence). The CDR3 DNA follows: TGTGCCAGCAGCTTAGAGCACGGAAACACCATATATTTT. Protein product: CASSLEHGNTIYF.

The chain employs TRBV7-9 and TRBJ1-1; D gene unclear. V was clipped by 8 bases and J by 8 bases, with 15 bases between them. The CDR3 loop spans 12 amino acids. Germline V CDR1 and CDR2: SEHNR, FQNEAQ (reference sequence). The CDR3 spells CASSLENREAFF. The DNA for the CDR3 is TGTGCCAGCTCTTTGGAGAATAGAGAAGCTTTCTTT.

This clone was seen a single time. The genes are TRBV7-9 and TRBJ2-3, with TRBD1 matching over 7 bases. Per germline, CDR1 SEHNR and CDR2 FQNEAQ (reference sequence). V shed 2 bases and J 2 bases; nucleotides not matched to a gene: 7. This CDR3 has 16 amino acids. Here the CDR3 DNA reads TGTGCCAGCAGCTTAACCCGTGGACAGGCCACAGATACGCAGTATTTT. It translates to CASSLTRGQATDTQYF. The full variable domain, rest sourced from reference TRBV7-9 and TRBJ2-3, is DTGVSQNPRHKITKRGQNVTFRCDPISEHNRLYWYRQTLGQGPEFLTYFQNEAQLEKSRLLSDRFSAERPKGSFSTLEIQRTEQGDSAMYLCASSLTRGQATDTQYFGPGTRLTVL.

This chain's CDR3 is CASSGFPMPDTQYF. The CDR3 DNA sequence: TGTGCCAGCAGCGGTTTCCCGATGCCAGATACGCAGTATTTT. V and J are TRBV5-6 and TRBJ2-3; no clear D. Trimming removed 4 bases from V and 4 bases from J, with 13 bases in between. Germline assignment: CDR1 SGHDT and CDR2 YYEEEE. This CDR3 is built from 14 residues. The variable domain in full, completed from reference TRBV5-6 and TRBJ2-3, reads DAGVTQSPTHLIKTRGQQVTLRCSPKSGHDTVSWYQQALGQGPQFIFQYYEEEERQRGNFPDRFSGHQFPNYSSELNVNALLLGDSALYLCASSGFPMPDTQYFGPGTRLTVL.

The CDR3, as DNA: TGTGCCTGGTCCCCGAGGGGGGGACCCGGGGAGCTGTTTTTT. The encoded protein is CAWSPRGGPGELFF. V usage is TRBV30 and J usage is TRBJ2-2; tentatively, D is TRBD2 (7 bases). V dropped 5 bases and J dropped 6 bases, with 16 bases sitting between them. There are 14 residues in the CDR3. The V gene's germline CDR1 is GTSNPN and CDR2 SVGIG (reference sequence).

This chain uses TRBV4-2 with TRBJ1-1, with a weak D call TRBD1 (5 bases). The CDR3 contains 14 residues. Trimming stripped 6 bases from V and 3 bases from J, with 14 bases between. Germline V lookup: CDR1 LGHNA, CDR2 YNFKEQ. The chain's CDR3 is CASSQTQGDTEAFF. The CDR3 nucleotides read TGTGCCAGCAGTCAGACGCAGGGAGACACTGAAGCTTTCTTT.

The chain carries TRBV11-2 and TRBJ2-1, with 9 bases aligning to TRBD1. With 5 bases clipped from V and 8 bases from J, the junction kept 10 bases outside the gene matches. Germline V gene data show CDR1 as SGHAT and CDR2 as FQNNGV. This CDR3 is built from 15 residues. The CDR3 protein is CASSTPGTGFYEQFF. CDR3 DNA: TGTGCCAGCAGCACCCCCGGGACAGGGTTTTATGAGCAGTTCTTC.

This clone was recorded many times. The chain links TRBV5-1 to TRBJ1-1; 8 bases match TRBD1. With 7 bases clipped from V and 4 bases from J, the junction kept 6 bases outside the gene matches. CDR3 length: 13 amino acids. CDR1 SGHRS and CDR2 YFSETQ come from the germline V gene. The CDR3 loop reads CASGQGAGTEAFF. In DNA form, the CDR3 reads TGCGCCAGCGGTCAGGGGGCCGGCACTGAAGCTTTCTTT.

In its sample, this clone was seen once. The chain couples TRBV29-1 to TRBJ1-2; no clear D. CDR3 length: 14 amino acids. Trimming cost V 6 bases and J 4 bases, with 18 bases left between them. Germline CDR1 is SQVTM and CDR2 is ANQGSEA. The CDR3 DNA reads as TGCAGCGTCGAGACTCCTCTAGAGGGCTATGGCTACACCTTC. Translation gives CSVETPLEGYGYTF.

The genes are TRBV18 and TRBJ2-3, with 7 bases matching TRBD2. The CDR3 is 19 residues long. The germline V gene encodes CDR1 KGHSH and CDR2 LQKENI. Trimming took 4 bases from V and 2 from J; bases not matched to a gene: 18. This CDR3 is CASSHVMLAATINTDTQYF. DNA for the CDR3: TGTGCCAGCTCACATGTCATGCTAGCGGCGACGATAAACACAGATACGCAGTATTTT.

The rearrangement uses TRBV4-1 and TRBJ2-7; D ambiguous. CDR3 length: 13 residues. With 1 base removed from V and 7 bases from J, the gap between germline ends came to 11 bases. CDR1 is MGHRA and CDR2 is YSYEKL in the germline V gene. In DNA form, the CDR3 reads TGCGCCAGCAGCCAAGCCCTAAGAACAGAGCAGTACGTC. Residues: CASSQALRTEQYV.

The CDR3 region has the DNA TGTGCCAGCAGCCAAGCGGGGGATGAAGAAAAACTGTTTTTT. Residues: CASSQAGDEEKLFF. This chain links TRBV4-2 with TRBJ1-4; tentative D call: TRBD1 (5 bases). The V gene's germline CDR1 is LGHNA and CDR2 YNFKEQ. The CDR3 is made up of 14 amino acids. V lost 1 base and J 8 bases, leaving 11 bases between the germline ends.

J is TRBJ2-3 and V is TRBV9; 10 bases match TRBD2. The V gene's germline CDR1 is SGDLS and CDR2 YYNGEE. V trimming: 0 bases; J trimming: 4 bases; junction bases outside the gene matches: 8. The CDR3 consists of 17 residues. DNA for the CDR3: TGTGCCAGCAGCGTAGCGGCTAGCGGGGGATCATCAGATACGCAGTATTTT. The encoded protein is CASSVAASGGSSDTQYF. Full variable domain (remainder filled in from reference TRBV9 and TRBJ2-3): DSGVTQTPKHLITATGQRVTLRCSPRSGDLSVYWYQQSLDQGLQFLIQYYNGEERAKGNILERFSAQQFPDLHSELNLSSLELGDSALYFCASSVAASGGSSDTQYFGPGTRLTVL.

The CDR3 coding sequence is TGTGCCAGCAGTGAAGCGCTGGGATTTGACACTGAAGCTTTCTTT. Amino acids: CASSEALGFDTEAFF. The chain uses TRBV6-1 and TRBJ1-1, with D uncertain. This CDR3 contains 15 residues. Trimming pared 0 bases from V and 3 bases from J, leaving 11 bases between. Looked up from germline, CDR1 is MNHNS and CDR2 is SASEGT.

The CDR3 DNA reads as TGTGCCAGTAGAACACAGGGCATCGGGGAGCTGTTTTTT. The encoded protein is CASRTQGIGELFF. The rearrangement joins TRBV19 to TRBJ2-2; possibly TRBD1 for D (6 bases). Trimming left V 6 bases short and J 7 bases short, with 12 bases between. The CDR3 contains 13 residues. Germline V gene lookup returns CDR1 LNHDA and CDR2 SQIVND (reference sequence).

This chain uses TRBV7-9 with TRBJ1-2; weak D call: TRBD1 (6 bases). Trimming took off 8 bases at V and 5 bases at J, with 24 bases between the two ends. The CDR3 runs 16 residues. CDR1 is SEHNR, CDR2 FQNEAQ, per germline (reference sequence). The CDR3 nucleotides are TGTGCCAGCCAAACTGTGGGGGCTGAAACGGGATATGGCTACACCTTC. Translation: CASQTVGAETGYGYTF.

This clone appeared once. This chain uses TRBV2 with TRBJ2-3, with D possibly being TRBD2 (5 bases). V shed 6 bases and J shed 1 base, with 14 bases lying between them. The CDR3 loop spans 15 amino acids. The germline V gene has CDR1 SNHLY and CDR2 FYNNEI. DNA for the CDR3: TGTGCCAGCAGACCCCTAGCTCCCCGCACAGATACGCAGTATTTT. The encoded protein is CASRPLAPRTDTQYF.

The CDR3 nucleotides are TGTGCCACCAGAGGGGACAGCTCCTACGAGCAGTACTTC. This encodes CATRGDSSYEQYF. J is TRBJ2-7 and V is TRBV24-1; 7 positions agree with TRBD1. Trimming at V came to 7 bases and at J to 0 bases, leaving 2 bases not matched to a gene. This CDR3 comprises 13 residues. CDR1 is KGHDR and CDR2 is SFDVKD in the germline V gene.

The chain recombines TRBV19 with TRBJ1-3, with D unresolved. This CDR3 has 12 amino acids. CDR1 and CDR2 (germline): LNHDA, SQIVND (reference sequence). V was pared by 7 bases and J by 0 bases, with 4 bases between. CDR3 sequence (DNA): TGTGCCAGTACAGGCTCTGGAAACACCATATATTTT. Encoded protein: CASTGSGNTIYF.